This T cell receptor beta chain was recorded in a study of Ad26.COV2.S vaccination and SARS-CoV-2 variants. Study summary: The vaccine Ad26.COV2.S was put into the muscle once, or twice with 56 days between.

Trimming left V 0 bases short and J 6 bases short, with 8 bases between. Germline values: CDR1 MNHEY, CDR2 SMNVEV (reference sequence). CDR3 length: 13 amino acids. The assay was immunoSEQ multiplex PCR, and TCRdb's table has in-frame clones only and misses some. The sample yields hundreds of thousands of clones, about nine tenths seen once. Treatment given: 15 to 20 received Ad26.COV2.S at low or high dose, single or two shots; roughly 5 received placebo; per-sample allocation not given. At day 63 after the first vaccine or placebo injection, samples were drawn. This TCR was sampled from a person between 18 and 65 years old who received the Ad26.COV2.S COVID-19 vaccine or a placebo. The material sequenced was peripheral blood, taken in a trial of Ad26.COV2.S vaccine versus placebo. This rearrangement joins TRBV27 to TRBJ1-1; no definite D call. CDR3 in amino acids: CASSLSGSPEAFF. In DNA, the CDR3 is TGTGCCAGCAGTTTATCGGGCAGTCCTGAAGCTTTCTTT.